This T cell receptor beta chain was captured in a study of blood T cell repertoires in COVID-19. In this sample, this clone turned up a few times. Method: immunoSEQ multiplex PCR; TCRdb's copy keeps in-frame clones and lacks some. Here the sample spans approximately 300,000 clones, approximately 86% being singletons. CDR1 MNHEY and CDR2 SMNVEV come from the germline V gene (reference sequence). Trimming stripped 6 bases from V and 9 bases from J, with 24 bases between. This CDR3 has 15 amino acids. Source material: PBMCs or T cells enriched from blood (not recorded which). The rearrangement uses TRBV27 and TRBJ2-7; TRBD1 might be the D (6 bases). The receptor was isolated from a young woman who had recovered from COVID-19. CDR3 nucleotides: TGTGCCAGCAGCCCGCGGGTGACAGGTACTGGGGGGCAGTACTTC. It is translated as CASSPRVTGTGGQYF.